The 8 T cell receptor beta chains listed next were all sequenced from one sample in a study of long-term antiretroviral therapy in people with HIV. A v3.0 immunoSEQ assay was performed at survey level. Method: immunoSEQ multiplex PCR; TCRdb's copy keeps in-frame clones and lacks some. The table lists fewer than 35,000 clones, about 85% of them singletons. The sample was unsorted PBMCs, taken 3 years after starting antiretroviral therapy. The receptors were gathered from a man aged 40-49 years with HIV.

This rearrangement joins TRBV21-1 to TRBJ2-7; TRBD2 is the table's D call, not checked against the DNA. TRBV21-1 is listed as a pseudogene. The CDR3 loop spans 16 amino acids. The CDR3 nucleotides read TGTGCCAGCCGCCACCGGCGGCGGGACCTTTACTACGAGCAGTACTTC. Its protein is CASRHRRRDLYYEQYF.

As concerns this clone: One end of the junction does not line up with germline, which may come from a read error. V usage is TRBV11-2 and J usage is TRBJ2-1, with TRBD1 matching 8 bases. CDR1 is SGHAT, CDR2 FQNNGV, per germline. CDR3 length: 14 residues. The CDR3, as DNA: TGTGCCAGCAGATTAGGACAGGGCCTAGGGGAGCAGTTCTTC. It translates to CASRLGQGLGEQFF.

V is TRBV4-1 and J is TRBJ1-6; D is uncertain. V lost 5 bases and J lost 1, with 21 bases in between. The CDR3 is made up of 19 amino acids. Germline V gene lookup returns CDR1 MGHRA and CDR2 YSYEKL. The CDR3 region is CASSSWPKGKKSYNSPLHF. The CDR3 DNA reads TGCGCCAGCAGCTCCTGGCCCAAAGGGAAAAAGTCCTATAATTCACCCCTCCACTTT.

This chain links TRBV7-9 with TRBJ1-2; 8 nucleotides align to TRBD1. The CDR3 consists of 12 residues. Germline trimming cut 5 bases from V and 13 bases from J; bases unmatched to any gene: 9. Germline V CDR1 and CDR2: SEHNR, FQNEAQ (reference sequence). In nucleotides, the CDR3 is TGTGCCAGCAGCAGGGACAGGTCCCTTCTCACCTTC. It translates to CASSRDRSLLTF.

A single count supports this clone. This chain uses TRBV6-6 with TRBJ1-6; D uncertain. Germline V gene lookup returns CDR1 MNHNY and CDR2 SVGAGI (reference sequence). Trimming cost V 2 bases and J 5 bases, with 10 bases left between them. The CDR3 spans 15 residues. CDR3 residues: CASSYRQENNSPLHF. CDR3 in DNA: TGTGCCAGCAGTTACCGACAAGAAAATAATTCACCCCTCCACTTT.

The chain recombines TRBV5-1 with TRBJ2-7; D not certain. The V end was cut by 0 bases, the J end by 1 base, with 8 bases between. CDR1 is SGHRS and CDR2 is YFSETQ in the germline V gene. This CDR3 has 14 residues. In DNA form, the CDR3 reads TGCGCCAGCAGCTTGGCCAGCAGGTCCTACGAGCAGTACTTC. Translation gives CASSLASRSYEQYF.

The chain is built from TRBV27 and TRBJ1-2; D unclear. V was cut by 3 bases and J by 3 bases, with 11 bases left in between. From germline, CDR1 is MNHEY and CDR2 SMNVEV (reference sequence). The CDR3 covers 14 residues. The CDR3 DNA reads as TGTGCCAGCAGTTTGTGGGCGTCTGACTATGGCTACACCTTC. It is translated as CASSLWASDYGYTF.

The chain has TRBV27 and TRBJ1-2, with D hard to call. The CDR3 has 14 residues. In germline, CDR1 is MNHEY, CDR2 SMNVEV (reference sequence). V shed 4 bases and J shed 0 bases, with 9 bases lying between them. CDR3 protein: CASSSAEANYGYTF. DNA for the CDR3: TGTGCCAGCAGTTCGGCTGAGGCTAACTATGGCTACACCTTC.